The 10 T cell receptor beta chains below come from one sample, sequenced in a study of T cells in Graves' hyperthyroidism and ophthalmopathy. Amplification yielded TCR beta CDR3 regions, with RNA transcripts as the source. Primed by the HTBI set, a first-round RT-PCR was run on the TCR CDR3. From the multiplex PCR reads, TCRdb called clonotypes with MiXCR, one entry per CDR3 protein. The repertoire holds about 350,000 distinct CDR3 sequences, roughly a sixth seen once, with around 35% in the top ten. Sequencing input: blood. These receptor sequences come from a woman aged 25 to 39 with Graves' hyperthyroidism that later progressed to Graves' ophthalmopathy.

This clonotype was observed at least ten times. The genes are TRBV11-2 and TRBJ2-3, with 8 nucleotides matching TRBD1. From germline, CDR1 is SGHAT and CDR2 FQNNGV. CDR3 length: 16 residues. Trimming at V came to 4 bases and at J to 2 bases, leaving 8 bases not matched to a gene. This CDR3 reads CASSSLRGRDTDTQYF. The CDR3 DNA is TGTGCCAGCAGCTCGCTCAGGGGGCGCGACACAGATACGCAGTATTTT.

The V gene is TRBV28, the J gene TRBJ2-7; D ambiguous. The germline V gene has CDR1 MDHEN and CDR2 SYDVKM. Trimming shortened V by 2 bases and J by 5 bases, and 10 bases separated the two germline ends. This CDR3 contains 13 residues. CDR3: CASSLVAPDEQYF. CDR3 coding DNA: TGTGCCAGCAGTTTAGTCGCCCCGGACGAGCAGTACTTC.

In this sample, this clonotype turned up a few times. A read error may explain this, as a much larger clone is one base away. This sequence joins TRBV27 and TRBJ2-1; D is undetermined. CDR1 MNHEY and CDR2 SMNVEV come from the germline V gene (reference sequence). Trimming left V 4 bases short and J 6 bases short, with 13 bases between. The CDR3 length is 14 residues. CDR3 in DNA: TGTGCCAGCAGTTCCGAAAGGACCAGCAATGAGCAGTTCTTC. It specifies CASSSERTSNEQFF.

There are many counts of this clonotype. In nucleotides, the CDR3 is TGTGCCAGCAGTGACGGCGCGGACTACTACGAGCAGTACTTC. Translation gives CASSDGADYYEQYF. The rearrangement links TRBV6-1 to TRBJ2-7; D might be TRBD2 (6 bases). The CDR3 has 14 amino acids. Per the germline V gene, CDR1 is MNHNS and CDR2 is SASEGT. Deletions cut 3 bases from V and 3 bases from J, with 12 bases between.

This clonotype was picked up many times. The V call is TRBV7-9, the J call TRBJ1-1; no clear D. The germline V gene encodes CDR1 SEHNR and CDR2 FQNEAQ (reference sequence). Trimming left V 0 bases short and J 7 bases short, with 18 bases between. CDR3 size: 16 residues. The CDR3 sequence: CASSLALWMRTGEAFF. CDR3 bases: TGTGCCAGCAGCTTAGCGTTATGGATGAGGACGGGTGAAGCTTTCTTT.

This clonotype was detected ten times or more. The chain combines TRBV27 with TRBJ1-2, with D maybe TRBD1 (5 bases). Trimming left V 1 base short and J 3 bases short, with 12 bases between. This CDR3 is 15 amino acids long. In germline, CDR1 is MNHEY, CDR2 SMNVEV (reference sequence). The DNA of the CDR3 is TGTGCCAGCAGTTTATTCACCAGGGTCGACTATGGCTACACCTTC. This gives the protein CASSLFTRVDYGYTF.

The J gene is TRBJ2-2, the V gene TRBV6-1, with D possibly being TRBD2 (11 bases). Trimming cost V 5 bases and J 6 bases, with 25 bases left between them. Germline V gene data show CDR1 as MNHNS and CDR2 as SASEGT. CDR3 length: 18 residues. CDR3 DNA sequence: TGTGCCAGCAGTCCGGGACAGGGGCTAGCGGGAGGACCCGGGGAGCTGTTTTTT. Translation: CASSPGQGLAGGPGELFF.

This clonotype was detected ten times or more. The chain links TRBV10-1 to TRBJ2-3; D not certain. This CDR3 is built from 15 residues. V lost 5 bases to trimming and J lost 2 bases, with 14 bases between them. The germline CDR1 and CDR2 sequences are WNHNN and SYGVQD (reference sequence). The CDR3 spells CASSSDPLTTDTQYF. CDR3 DNA sequence: TGCGCCAGCAGTAGCGACCCCCTAACCACAGATACGCAGTATTTT.

This clonotype was picked up many times. The chain combines TRBV6-5 with TRBJ2-1, with D possibly being TRBD1 (5 bases). V was cut by 2 bases and J by 5 bases, with 10 bases left in between. This CDR3 is built from 14 residues. The V gene's germline CDR1 is MNHEY and CDR2 SVGAGI. CDR3 sequence (DNA): TGTGCCAGCAGTTACGCAGGGAAGGACAATGAGCAGTTCTTC. Translating gives CASSYAGKDNEQFF.

This clonotype was seen only a few times. The V and J genes are TRBV9 and TRBJ2-5; D may correspond to TRBD1 or TRBD2 (5 bases each). V lost 3 bases and J lost 5, with 20 bases in between. The CDR3 is made up of 16 amino acids. CDR1 is SGDLS and CDR2 is YYNGEE in the germline V gene. CDR3 nucleotides: TGTGCCAGCAGCGCCTCCCTTAGGGACCCAGGGGAGACCCAGTACTTC. It translates to CASSASLRDPGETQYF. Looking up the rest from reference TRBV9 and TRBJ2-5 gives the full variable domain: DSGVTQTPKHLITATGQRVTLRCSPRSGDLSVYWYQQSLDQGLQFLIQYYNGEERAKGNILERFSAQQFPDLHSELNLSSLELGDSALYFCASSASLRDPGETQYFGPGTRLLVL.